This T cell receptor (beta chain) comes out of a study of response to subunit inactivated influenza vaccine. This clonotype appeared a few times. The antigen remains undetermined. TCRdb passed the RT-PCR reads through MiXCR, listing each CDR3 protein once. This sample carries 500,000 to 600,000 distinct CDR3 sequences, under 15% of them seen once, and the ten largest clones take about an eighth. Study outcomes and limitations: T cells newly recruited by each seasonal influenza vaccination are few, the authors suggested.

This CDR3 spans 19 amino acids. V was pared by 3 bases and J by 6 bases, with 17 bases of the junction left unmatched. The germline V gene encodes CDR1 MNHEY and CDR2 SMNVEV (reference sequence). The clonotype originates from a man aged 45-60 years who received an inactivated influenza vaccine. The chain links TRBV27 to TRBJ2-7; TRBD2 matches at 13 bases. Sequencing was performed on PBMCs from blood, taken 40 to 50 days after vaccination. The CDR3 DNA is TGTGCCAGCAGTTTGCGAGGACTTACAGGACTAGCGGGAGCTGGCGAGCAGTACTTC. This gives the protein CASSLRGLTGLAGAGEQYF.